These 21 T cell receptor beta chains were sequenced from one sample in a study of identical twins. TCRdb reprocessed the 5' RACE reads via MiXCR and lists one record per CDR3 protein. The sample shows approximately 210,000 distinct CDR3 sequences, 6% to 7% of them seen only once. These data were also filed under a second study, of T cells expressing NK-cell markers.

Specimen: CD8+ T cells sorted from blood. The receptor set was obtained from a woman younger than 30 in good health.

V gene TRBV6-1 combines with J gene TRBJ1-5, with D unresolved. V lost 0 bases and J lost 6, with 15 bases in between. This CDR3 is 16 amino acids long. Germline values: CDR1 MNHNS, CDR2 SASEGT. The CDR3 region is CASSEALYKVSQPQHF. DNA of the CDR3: TGTGCCAGCAGTGAAGCGCTCTATAAAGTTAGTCAGCCCCAGCATTTT.

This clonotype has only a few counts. CDR3 in DNA: TGTGCCAGCACCGGGACAGGGGTCTACGAGCAGTACTTC. Translating gives CASTGTGVYEQYF. The J gene is TRBJ2-7, the V gene TRBV2, with TRBD1 matching 10 bases. The CDR3 is 13 amino acids. Germline V gives CDR1 SNHLY, CDR2 FYNNEI. Losses at the gene ends were 7 bases for V and 3 bases for J; bases not matched to a gene: 3.

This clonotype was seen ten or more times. For the CDR3, the DNA is TGTGCCAGTAGGGATTCCACAGGGGGTAGGGAGCAGTACTTC. Translation: CASRDSTGGREQYF. The V and J genes are TRBV21-1 and TRBJ2-7; TRBD1, the table's D call, lacks a check against the DNA. TRBV21-1 counts as a pseudogene. The CDR3 consists of 14 residues.

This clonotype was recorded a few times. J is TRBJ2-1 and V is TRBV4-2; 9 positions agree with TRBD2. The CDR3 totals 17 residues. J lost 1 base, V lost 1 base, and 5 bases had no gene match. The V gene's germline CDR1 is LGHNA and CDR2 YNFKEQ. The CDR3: CASSQGASGVSYNEQFF. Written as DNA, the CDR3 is TGTGCCAGCAGCCAAGGAGCTAGCGGGGTGTCCTACAATGAGCAGTTCTTC.

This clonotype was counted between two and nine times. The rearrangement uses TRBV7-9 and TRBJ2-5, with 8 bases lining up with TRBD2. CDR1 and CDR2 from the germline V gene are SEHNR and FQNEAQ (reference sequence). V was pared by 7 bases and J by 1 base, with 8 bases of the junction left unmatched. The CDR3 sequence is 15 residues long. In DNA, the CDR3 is TGTGCCAGCATCCAACAGCGGGGGCCCCAAGAGACCCAGTACTTC. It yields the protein CASIQQRGPQETQYF.

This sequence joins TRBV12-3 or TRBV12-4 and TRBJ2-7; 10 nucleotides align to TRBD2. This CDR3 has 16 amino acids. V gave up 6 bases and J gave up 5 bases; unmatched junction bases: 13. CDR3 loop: CASRRRAGGPVDEQYF. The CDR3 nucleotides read TGTGCCAGCAGGAGACGAGCGGGGGGGCCCGTTGACGAGCAGTACTTC.

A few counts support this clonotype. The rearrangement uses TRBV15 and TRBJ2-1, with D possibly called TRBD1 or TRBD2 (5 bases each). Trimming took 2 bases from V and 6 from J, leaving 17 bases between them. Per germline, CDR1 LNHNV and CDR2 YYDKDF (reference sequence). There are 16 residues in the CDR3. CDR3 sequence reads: CATSRRRDPGGNEQFF. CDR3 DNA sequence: TGTGCCACCAGCAGAAGACGGGACCCCGGAGGCAATGAGCAGTTCTTC. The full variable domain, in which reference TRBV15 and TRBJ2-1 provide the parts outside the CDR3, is DAMVIQNPRYQVTQFGKPVTLSCSQTLNHNVMYWYQQKSSQAPKLLFHYYDKDFNNEADTPDNFQSRRPNTSFCFLDIRSPGLGDTAMYLCATSRRRDPGGNEQFFGPGTRLTVL.

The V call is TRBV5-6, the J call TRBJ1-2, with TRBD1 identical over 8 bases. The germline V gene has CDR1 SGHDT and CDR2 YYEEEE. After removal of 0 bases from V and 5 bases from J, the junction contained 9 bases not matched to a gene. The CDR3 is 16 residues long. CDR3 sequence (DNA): TGTGCCAGCAGCTTGGAGGTGCGGACAGGGAAATATGGCTACACCTTC. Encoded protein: CASSLEVRTGKYGYTF.

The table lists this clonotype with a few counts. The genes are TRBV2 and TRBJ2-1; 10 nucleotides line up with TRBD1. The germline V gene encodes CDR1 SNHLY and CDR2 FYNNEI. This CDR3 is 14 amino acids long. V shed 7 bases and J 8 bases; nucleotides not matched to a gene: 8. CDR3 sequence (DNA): TGTGCCAGCATACCCCGGGACAGGGGAGATGAGCAGTTCTTC. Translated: CASIPRDRGDEQFF.

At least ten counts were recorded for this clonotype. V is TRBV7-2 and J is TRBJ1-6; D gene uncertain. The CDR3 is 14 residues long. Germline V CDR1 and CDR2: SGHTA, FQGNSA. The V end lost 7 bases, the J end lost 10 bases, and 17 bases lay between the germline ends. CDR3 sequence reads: CASNVAVGRSPLHF. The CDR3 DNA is TGTGCCAGCAACGTAGCGGTCGGACGATCACCCCTCCACTTT. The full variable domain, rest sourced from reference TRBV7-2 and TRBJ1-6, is GAGVSQSPSNKVTEKGKDVELRCDPISGHTALYWYRQSLGQGLEFLIYFQGNSAPDKSGLPSDRFSAERTGGSVSTLTIQRTQQEDSAVYLCASNVAVGRSPLHFGNGTRLTVT.

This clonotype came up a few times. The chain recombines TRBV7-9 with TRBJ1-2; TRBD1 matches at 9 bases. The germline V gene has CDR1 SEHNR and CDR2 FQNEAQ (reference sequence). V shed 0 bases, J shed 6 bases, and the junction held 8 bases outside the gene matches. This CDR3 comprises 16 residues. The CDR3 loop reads CASSLARRQGVDGYTF. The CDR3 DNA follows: TGTGCCAGCAGCTTAGCGAGGAGACAGGGGGTTGATGGCTACACCTTC.

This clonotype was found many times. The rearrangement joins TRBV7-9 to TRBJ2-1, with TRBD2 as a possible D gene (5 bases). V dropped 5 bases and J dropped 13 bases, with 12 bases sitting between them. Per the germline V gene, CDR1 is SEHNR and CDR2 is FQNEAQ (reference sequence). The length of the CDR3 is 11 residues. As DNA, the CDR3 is TGTGCCAGCAGCGGGGAGTGGGGACAGTTCTTC. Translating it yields CASSGEWGQFF. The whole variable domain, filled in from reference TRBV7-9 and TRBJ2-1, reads DTGVSQNPRHKITKRGQNVTFRCDPISEHNRLYWYRQTLGQGPEFLTYFQNEAQLEKSRLLSDRFSAERPKGSFSTLEIQRTEQGDSAMYLCASSGEWGQFFGPGTRLTVL.

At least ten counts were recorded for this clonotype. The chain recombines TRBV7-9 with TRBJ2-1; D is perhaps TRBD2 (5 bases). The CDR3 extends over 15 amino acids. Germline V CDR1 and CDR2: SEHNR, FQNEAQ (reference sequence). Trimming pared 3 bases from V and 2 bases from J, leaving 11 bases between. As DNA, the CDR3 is TGTGCCAGCAGCTTCCTCGAGGGCGCCTACAATGAGCAGTTCTTC. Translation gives CASSFLEGAYNEQFF.

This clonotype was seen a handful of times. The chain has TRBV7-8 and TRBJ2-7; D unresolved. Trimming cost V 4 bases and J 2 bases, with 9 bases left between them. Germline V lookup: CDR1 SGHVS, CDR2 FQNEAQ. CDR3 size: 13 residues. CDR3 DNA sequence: TGTGCCAGCAGCTCTCCAAGACCCTACGAGCAGTACTTC. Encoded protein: CASSSPRPYEQYF.

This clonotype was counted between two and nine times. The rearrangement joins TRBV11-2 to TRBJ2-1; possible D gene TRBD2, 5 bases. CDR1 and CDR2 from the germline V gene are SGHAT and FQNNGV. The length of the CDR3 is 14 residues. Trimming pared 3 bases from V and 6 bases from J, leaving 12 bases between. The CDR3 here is CASSFLPGSNEQFF. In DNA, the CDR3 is TGTGCCAGCAGCTTCCTCCCTGGGAGCAATGAGCAGTTCTTC.

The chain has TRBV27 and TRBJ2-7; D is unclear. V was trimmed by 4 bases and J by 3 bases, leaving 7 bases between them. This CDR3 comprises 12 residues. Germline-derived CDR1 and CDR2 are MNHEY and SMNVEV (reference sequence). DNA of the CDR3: TGTGCCAGCAGTTCACGGTTCTACGAGCAGTACTTC. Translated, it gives CASSSRFYEQYF.

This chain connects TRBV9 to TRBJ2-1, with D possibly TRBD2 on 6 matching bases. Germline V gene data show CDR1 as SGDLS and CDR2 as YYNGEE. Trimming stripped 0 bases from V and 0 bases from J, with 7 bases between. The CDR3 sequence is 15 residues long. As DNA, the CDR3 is TGTGCCAGCAGCGTAGTGGGGGGCTCCTACAATGAGCAGTTCTTC. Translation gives CASSVVGGSYNEQFF.

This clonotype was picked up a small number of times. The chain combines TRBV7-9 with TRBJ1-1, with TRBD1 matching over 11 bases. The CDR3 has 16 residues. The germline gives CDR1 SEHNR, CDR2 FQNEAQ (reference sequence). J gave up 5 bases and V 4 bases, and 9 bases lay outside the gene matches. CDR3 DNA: TGTGCCAGCAGCTCGAGTCGGGACAGGGGGTCGACTGAAGCTTTCTTT. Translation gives CASSSSRDRGSTEAFF.

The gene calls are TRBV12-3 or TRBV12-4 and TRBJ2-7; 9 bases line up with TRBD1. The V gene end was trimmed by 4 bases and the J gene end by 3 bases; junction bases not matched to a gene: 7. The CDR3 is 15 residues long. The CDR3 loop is CASSSSGTGSYEQYF. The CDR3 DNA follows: TGTGCCAGCAGTTCTTCCGGGACAGGGAGCTACGAGCAGTACTTC.

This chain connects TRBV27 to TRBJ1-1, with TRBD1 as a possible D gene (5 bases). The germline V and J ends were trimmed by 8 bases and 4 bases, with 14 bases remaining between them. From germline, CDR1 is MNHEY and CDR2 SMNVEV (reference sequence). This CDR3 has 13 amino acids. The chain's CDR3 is CASGDDSITEAFF. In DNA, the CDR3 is TGTGCCAGCGGGGACGACTCGATCACTGAAGCTTTCTTT.

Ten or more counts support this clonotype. CDR3 loop: CASSTGGGNQPQHF. The DNA of the CDR3 is TGTGCCAGCAGTACAGGGGGAGGCAATCAGCCCCAGCATTTT. This chain connects TRBV11-2 to TRBJ1-5, with 8 nucleotides matching TRBD1. Trimming cost V 6 bases and J 2 bases; bases outside gene matches: 3. Germline loops: CDR1 SGHAT, CDR2 FQNNGV. The CDR3 loop spans 14 amino acids. Full variable domain (rest looked up from reference TRBV11-2 and TRBJ1-5): EAGVAQSPRYKIIEKRQSVAFWCNPISGHATLYWYQQILGQGPKLLIQFQNNGVVDDSQLPKDRFSAERLKGVDSTLKIQPAKLEDSAVYLCASSTGGGNQPQHFGDGTRLSIL.